These T cell receptor beta chains were read from a single sample in a study of blood T cell repertoires in COVID-19. Method: immunoSEQ multiplex PCR; TCRdb's copy keeps in-frame clones and lacks some. The profile shows roughly 200,000 clones, 85% to 90% of them singletons. The sequencing input was peripheral blood. The receptors stem from a woman between 18 and 30 years old who had recovered from COVID-19. The CDR3 runs from the conserved cysteine through the conserved F or W. A D gene is named only where the DNA matches it firmly. The size of a clone is reported for some rows only, either as once, few or many, or as a class for expanded clones.

D	V	J	size	CDR3	DNA
NA	TRBV5-1	TRBJ1-3	NA	CASSLTPTTPGNTIYF	TGCGCCAGCAGCTTGACCCCTACTACCCCTGGAAACACCATATATTTT
NA	TRBV25-1	TRBJ2-3	NA	CASSEFSGPQYF	TGTGCCAGCAGTGAATTTTCAGGTCCGCAGTATTTT
NA	TRBV10-3	TRBJ1-1	NA	CAIGAVDTEAFF	TGTGCCATTGGGGCGGTCGACACTGAAGCTTTCTTT
TRBD1	TRBV18	TRBJ1-1	NA	CASSSGQASLDTEAFF	TGTGCCAGCTCATCGGGACAGGCTTCCTTGGACACTGAAGCTTTCTTT
TRBD2	TRBV6-4	TRBJ2-1	medium-sized	CASSDTGGSYNEQFF	TGTGCCAGCAGTGACACCGGGGGGTCCTACAATGAGCAGTTCTTC
NA	TRBV2	TRBJ2-3	NA	CASSESGTDTQYF	TGTGCCAGCAGTGAATCGGGCACAGATACGCAGTATTTT
NA	TRBV5-1	TRBJ1-1	once	CASIGHTNTEAFF	TGCGCCAGCATAGGACATACGAACACTGAAGCTTTCTTT
NA	TRBV6-5	TRBJ1-2	NA	CASGPTGTRGYTF	TGTGCCAGCGGGCCCACGGGAACGAGGGGCTACACCTTC
TRBD1	TRBV7-9	TRBJ2-7	NA	CASGGQGLPPSEQYF	TGTGCCAGTGGGGGACAGGGTCTACCCCCCTCCGAGCAGTACTTC
NA	TRBV7-9	TRBJ1-2	NA	CASSLAGALEGYTF	TGTGCCAGCAGCTTGGCAGGGGCCCTAGAGGGCTACACCTTC
TRBD1	TRBV11-1	TRBJ1-3	few	CASSRQGSGNTIYF	TGTGCCAGCAGCCGACAGGGTTCTGGAAACACCATATATTTT
NA	TRBV3-1/TRBV3-2	TRBJ1-5	NA	CASSPAGNSNQPQHF	TGTGCCAGCAGCCCAGCCGGGAATAGCAATCAGCCCCAGCATTTT
TRBD2	TRBV6-6	TRBJ2-7	NA	CASSSTSGLSYEQYF	TGTGCCAGCAGTTCGACTAGCGGGTTGTCCTACGAGCAGTACTTC
NA	TRBV5-1	TRBJ2-1	NA	CASSTDYTYNEQFF	TGCGCCAGCAGCACGGACTACACCTACAATGAGCAGTTCTTC
TRBD2	TRBV6-2/TRBV6-3	TRBJ2-5	NA	CASSFTSGGSQETQYF	TGTGCCAGCAGTTTTACTAGCGGGGGGTCACAAGAGACCCAGTACTTC
TRBD2	TRBV11-2	TRBJ2-1	NA	CASSLEGTSGSYEQFF	TGTGCCAGCAGCTTAGAAGGGACTAGCGGGAGCTATGAGCAGTTCTTC
NA	TRBV7-9	TRBJ2-2	NA	CASSGASTGELFF	TGTGCCAGCAGCGGGGCGAGCACCGGGGAGCTGTTTTTT
NA	TRBV14	TRBJ2-1	NA	CASSQGTRGQFF	TGTGCCAGCAGCCAAGGGACTCGAGGGCAGTTCTTC
NA	TRBV27	TRBJ1-1	NA	CASSLWAENTEAFF	TGTGCCAGCAGTTTATGGGCCGAGAACACTGAAGCTTTCTTT
NA	TRBV6-2/TRBV6-3	TRBJ2-5	NA	CASSLTNRVETQYF	TGTGCCAGCAGTTTGACAAACAGGGTAGAGACCCAGTACTTC
NA	TRBV6-2/TRBV6-3	TRBJ2-3	once	CASSRTGSTDTQYF	TGTGCCAGCAGTCGGACGGGAAGCACAGATACGCAGTATTTT
NA	TRBV12-3/TRBV12-4	TRBJ1-5	once	CASSLTVNQPQHF	TGTGCCAGCAGTCTGACAGTTAATCAGCCCCAGCATTTT
TRBD1	TRBV6-2/TRBV6-3	TRBJ1-6	NA	CASSFLTGTGVKF	TGTGCCAGCAGTTTCCTCACCGGGACAGGCGTAAAGTTT
TRBD2	TRBV6-4	TRBJ2-3	NA	CASSDSETSGADTQYF	TGTGCCAGCAGTGACTCCGAGACTAGCGGGGCAGATACGCAGTATTTT
TRBD2	TRBV10-1	TRBJ2-3	NA	CASNRPTSGTDTQYF	TGCGCCAGCAACCGCCCGACTAGCGGGACAGATACGCAGTATTTT
NA	TRBV7-3	TRBJ2-5	NA	CASSLLSPGTQYF	TGTGCCAGCAGCTTACTGTCCCCCGGGACCCAGTACTTC
TRBD2	TRBV6-6	TRBJ2-7	NA	CASSYLSGGDHEQYF	TGTGCCAGCAGTTACCTGAGCGGGGGGGACCACGAGCAGTACTTC
NA	TRBV5-4	TRBJ2-7	NA	CASSLGYQDEQYF	TGTGCCAGCAGCTTGGGGTACCAGGACGAGCAGTACTTC
NA	TRBV2	TRBJ1-3	NA	CASSESRGPGNTIYF	TGTGCCAGCAGTGAAAGCAGGGGACCTGGAAACACCATATATTTT
TRBD1	TRBV6-6	TRBJ1-2	NA	CASSSPGGYGYTF	TGTGCCAGCAGTTCCCCAGGGGGGTATGGCTACACCTTC
NA	TRBV11-2	TRBJ2-3	once	CASSLDRLSDTQYF	TGTGCCAGCAGCTTAGATAGACTGTCAGATACGCAGTATTTT
NA	TRBV29-1	TRBJ1-1	NA	CSALFGRSEAFF	TGCAGCGCCTTATTCGGCCGGAGCGAAGCTTTCTTT
NA	TRBV24-1	TRBJ2-1	NA	CATSAPGPGWYNEQFF	TGTGCCACCAGTGCCCCGGGCCCAGGGTGGTACAATGAGCAGTTCTTC
TRBD1	TRBV9	TRBJ2-2	NA	CASSARRTGESTGELFF	TGTGCCAGCAGCGCCCGACGGACAGGGGAAAGCACCGGGGAGCTGTTTTTT
TRBD2	TRBV2	TRBJ2-1	NA	CASRTLLAGGWNEQFF	TGTGCCAGCAGAACACTACTAGCGGGAGGGTGGAATGAGCAGTTCTTC
NA	TRBV18	TRBJ1-4	once	CASSPGGGREKLFF	TGTGCCAGCTCACCCGGGGGAGGCCGTGAAAAACTGTTTTTT
NA	TRBV18	TRBJ2-6	NA	CASSPPSRLSFGANVLTF	TGTGCCAGCTCACCACCTTCTCGTCTTTCCTTTGGGGCCAACGTCCTGACTTTC
NA	TRBV3-1/TRBV3-2	TRBJ2-4	once	CASSQDPLAPGKNIQYF	TGTGCCAGCAGCCAAGATCCCCTAGCACCGGGCAAAAACATTCAGTACTTC
TRBD1	TRBV11-2	TRBJ2-5	NA	CASSLFPGQGEQETQYF	TGTGCCAGCAGCCTCTTCCCGGGACAGGGGGAGCAAGAGACCCAGTACTTC
TRBD2	TRBV5-6	TRBJ2-1	NA	CASSLGTTLLYNEQFF	TGTGCCAGCAGCCTCGGGACTACCCTACTGTACAATGAGCAGTTCTTC
NA	TRBV5-4	TRBJ1-1	few	CASSTSFQTAFF	TGTGCCAGCAGTACGAGCTTTCAAACGGCTTTCTTT
TRBD2	TRBV14	TRBJ2-1	once	CASSQLHSSGGPYNEQFF	TGTGCCAGCAGCCAATTACATTCTAGCGGGGGGCCCTACAATGAGCAGTTCTTC
NA	TRBV5-6	TRBJ2-2	NA	CASSLARAGTGELFF	TGTGCCAGCAGCTTGGCCAGGGCTGGGACCGGGGAGCTGTTTTTT
NA	TRBV7-2	TRBJ2-2	NA	CASSPAAGLGELFF	TGTGCCAGCAGCCCCGCAGCGGGTCTCGGGGAGCTGTTTTTT
TRBD1	TRBV4-3	TRBJ2-2	NA	CASSQDSGTDTGELFF	TGCGCCAGCAGCCAAGACTCGGGGACAGACACCGGGGAGCTGTTTTTT
TRBD2	TRBV19	TRBJ2-4	NA	CASTPGLAGELAKNIQYF	TGTGCCAGTACCCCGGGACTAGCGGGAGAGTTAGCCAAAAACATTCAGTACTTC
NA	TRBV12-3/TRBV12-4	TRBJ1-5	NA	CASGGGRDQPQHF	TGTGCCAGCGGGGGAGGGAGGGATCAGCCCCAGCATTTT